This TCR beta chain was captured in a study of T cell responses to AZD1222 COVID-19 vaccine. CDR3 length: 16 amino acids. Germline V gives CDR1 MNHEY, CDR2 SVGEGT. Trimming removed 2 bases from V and 5 bases from J; junction bases left unmatched: 8. Of note for this clone: Its specificity is not known.

Both about-4-week and about-12-week second-dose recipients were combined. The study, taken as a whole, reports: Spike-wide vaccine-associated CD4 TCRs dominated at 160-218 and 743-854. Seropositive AZD1222 recipients at baseline numbered only five or six. None of the repertoires were sampled until the peak T cell response had passed.

Assay: immunoSEQ multiplex PCR; the TCRdb copy retains only in-frame clones and omits some. Here the sample spans approximately 140,000 clones, 75% to 95% being singletons. The specimen was peripheral blood, collected 28 days after the second AZD1222 dose. The V call is TRBV6-2 or TRBV6-3, the J call TRBJ2-3, with 9 bases lining up with TRBD2. This clonotype was sampled from an adult who received the AZD1222 COVID-19 vaccine. CDR3 sequence (DNA): TGTGCCAGCAGTTACGCAATAGCGGGAGAACAAGATACGCAGTATTTT. Its protein is CASSYAIAGEQDTQYF.